The source of this TCR beta chain is a study of cytomegalovirus exposure and HLA in healthy donors. Study-wide findings and caveats: The study dropped some indistinguishable V segments, TRBV6-2 and TRBV6-3 among them. The study labeled fewer than 200 TCR beta chains cytomegalovirus-associated. Presence/absence comparisons presumed near-even sequencing depth among donors. Reports state that TCR beta sequences accurately predicted most subjects' HLA-A and HLA-B alleles.

The PCR ran on 60 Vbeta and 13 Jbeta primers. Sequencing used immunoSEQ multiplex PCR; TCRdb keeps in-frame clones, though not all of them. Of over 150,000 clones listed, about four fifths are singletons. J lost 3 bases, V lost 0 bases, and 8 bases had no gene match. This CDR3 region has 16 residues. Germline CDR1 is PRHDT and CDR2 is FYEKMQ (reference sequence). This clone was picked up a small number of times. What it binds is not known. Sequenced: PBMCs. The sequence was collected from a man between 25 and 39 years old in good health and CMV-seropositive. This chain connects TRBV13 to TRBJ2-7; 7 nucleotides agree with TRBD2. For the CDR3, the DNA is TGTGCCAGCAGCTTAGGTGACCGGGACTACCGCTACGAGCAGTACTTC. Its protein product is CASSLGDRDYRYEQYF.